Listed below are T cell receptor beta chains from one sample, sequenced in a study of T cells after yellow fever vaccination. MiXCR was run by TCRdb on the 5' RACE reads, yielding one entry per CDR3 protein. The table has some 390,000 distinct CDR3 sequences, 15% to 20% seen once. The sequenced sample was PBMCs, obtained before the yellow fever booster vaccination. The receptor set was obtained from a young man who received the YFV17D yellow fever vaccine. The CDR3 runs from the conserved cysteine through the conserved F or W. D genes are given only for firm matches. A row's size may be missing; if present it is once, few, many or a size class.

CDR3aa: CASSLFRRYFF; CDR3nt: TGTGCCAGCAGTTTGTTTCGTCGGTACTTCTTC; j_gene: TRBJ2-1; d_gene: .; v_gene: TRBV28; abundance: once
CDR3aa: CASSQDPLASQQFF; CDR3nt: TGCGCCAGCAGCCAAGATCCTCTGGCGTCACAGCAGTTCTTC; j_gene: TRBJ2-1; d_gene: .; v_gene: TRBV4-1; abundance: many
CDR3aa: CASSSRAVRETQYF; CDR3nt: TGTGCCAGCAGCTCCCGTGCCGTTAGAGAGACCCAGTACTTC; j_gene: TRBJ2-5; d_gene: .; v_gene: TRBV7-2; abundance: .
CDR3aa: CASSPRQGVNTEAFF; CDR3nt: TGTGCCAGCAGCCCCCGCCAGGGAGTGAACACTGAAGCTTTCTTT; j_gene: TRBJ1-1; d_gene: .; v_gene: TRBV9; abundance: few
CDR3aa: CASSSLGGQSTDTQYF; CDR3nt: TGTGCCAGCAGCTCCCTCGGAGGACAAAGCACAGATACGCAGTATTTT; j_gene: TRBJ2-3; d_gene: .; v_gene: TRBV5-4; abundance: .
CDR3aa: CASSASGGELFF; CDR3nt: TGTGCCAGCAGCGCCTCGGGCGGGGAGCTGTTTTTT; j_gene: TRBJ2-2; d_gene: .; v_gene: TRBV12-3/TRBV12-4; abundance: .
CDR3aa: CASSLGQGAMNTEAFF; CDR3nt: TGCGCCAGCAGCCTGGGACAGGGGGCAATGAACACTGAAGCTTTCTTT; j_gene: TRBJ1-1; d_gene: TRBD1; v_gene: TRBV4-1; abundance: .
CDR3aa: CASSPRGEQYF; CDR3nt: TGTGCCAGCAGCCCCAGGGGCGAGCAGTACTTC; j_gene: TRBJ2-7; d_gene: .; v_gene: TRBV7-2; abundance: many
CDR3aa: CASSASVGIAEAFF; CDR3nt: TGTGCCAGCAGCGCCTCTGTGGGGATCGCTGAAGCTTTCTTT; j_gene: TRBJ1-1; d_gene: .; v_gene: TRBV7-9; abundance: .
CDR3aa: CASSEARQGAGTDTQYF; CDR3nt: TGTGCCAGCAGTGAAGCTCGACAGGGGGCCGGCACAGATACGCAGTATTTT; j_gene: TRBJ2-3; d_gene: TRBD1; v_gene: TRBV6-1; abundance: many
CDR3aa: CASSTSWRGLDGYTF; CDR3nt: TGTGCCAGCAGTACTTCTTGGCGAGGGCTCGATGGCTACACCTTC; j_gene: TRBJ1-2; d_gene: .; v_gene: TRBV27; abundance: .
CDR3aa: CASSPFPGELFF; CDR3nt: TGCGCCAGCAGCCCCTTCCCCGGGGAGCTGTTTTTT; j_gene: TRBJ2-2; d_gene: .; v_gene: TRBV4-1; abundance: .
CDR3aa: CASSFVGELFF; CDR3nt: TGTGCCAGCAGTTTCGTCGGGGAGCTGTTTTTT; j_gene: TRBJ2-2; d_gene: .; v_gene: TRBV12-3/TRBV12-4; abundance: few
CDR3aa: CASSPTGGQGYTEAFF; CDR3nt: TGTGCCAGCAGCCCCACCGGAGGACAGGGATACACTGAAGCTTTCTTT; j_gene: TRBJ1-1; d_gene: TRBD1; v_gene: TRBV7-2; abundance: few
CDR3aa: CASSPGSTGNTIYF; CDR3nt: TGTGCCAGCAGCCCAGGGTCGACTGGAAACACCATATATTTT; j_gene: TRBJ1-3; d_gene: .; v_gene: TRBV7-2; abundance: .
CDR3aa: CSELPLRGRVDIQYF; CDR3nt: TGCAGCGAACTACCACTCAGGGGGAGGGTAGACATTCAGTACTTC; j_gene: TRBJ2-4; d_gene: .; v_gene: TRBV29-1; abundance: .
CDR3aa: CASSPPGGVGRGTDTQYF; CDR3nt: TGTGCCAGCTCACCACCGGGAGGGGTCGGCAGGGGCACAGATACGCAGTATTTT; j_gene: TRBJ2-3; d_gene: TRBD2; v_gene: TRBV18; abundance: few
CDR3aa: CASSLGGPSLEQFF; CDR3nt: TGTGCCAGCAGCTTAGGGGGGCCGTCTCTGGAGCAGTTCTTC; j_gene: TRBJ2-1; d_gene: .; v_gene: TRBV7-3; abundance: few
CDR3aa: CSARVFGRGRRETQYF; CDR3nt: TGCAGTGCTAGAGTGTTCGGCAGGGGGCGACGGGAGACCCAGTACTTC; j_gene: TRBJ2-5; d_gene: TRBD1; v_gene: TRBV20-1; abundance: .
CDR3aa: CASSLAQGKHTEQFF; CDR3nt: TGTGCCAGCAGCTTAGCACAGGGAAAGCACACTGAGCAGTTCTTC; j_gene: TRBJ2-1; d_gene: .; v_gene: TRBV7-9; abundance: few
CDR3aa: CAISESRTGYMNTEAFF; CDR3nt: TGTGCCATCAGTGAGTCCCGGACTGGATATATGAACACTGAAGCTTTCTTT; j_gene: TRBJ1-1; d_gene: .; v_gene: TRBV10-3; abundance: few
CDR3aa: CASSPLTPQETQYF; CDR3nt: TGTGCCAGCAGCCCTCTGACCCCGCAAGAGACCCAGTACTTC; j_gene: TRBJ2-5; d_gene: .; v_gene: TRBV5-4; abundance: few
CDR3aa: CASSINPWGTQYF; CDR3nt: TGTGCCAGCAGCATCAATCCGTGGGGTACGCAGTATTTT; j_gene: TRBJ2-3; d_gene: .; v_gene: TRBV7-3; abundance: few
CDR3aa: CASAEGNEQYF; CDR3nt: TGTGCCAGCGCCGAGGGGAACGAGCAGTACTTC; j_gene: TRBJ2-7; d_gene: .; v_gene: TRBV27; abundance: .
CDR3aa: CASSLMRTGDGYTF; CDR3nt: TGTGCCAGCAGTTTAATGCGGACAGGGGATGGCTACACCTTC; j_gene: TRBJ1-2; d_gene: TRBD1; v_gene: TRBV12-3/TRBV12-4; abundance: few
CDR3aa: CATSTWGASPLHF; CDR3nt: TGTGCCACCAGCACCTGGGGGGCGTCACCCCTCCACTTT; j_gene: TRBJ1-6; d_gene: .; v_gene: TRBV15; abundance: .
CDR3aa: CASSPQTGAGYGYTF; CDR3nt: TGTGCCAGCAGTCCGCAGACGGGAGCCGGCTATGGCTACACCTTC; j_gene: TRBJ1-2; d_gene: .; v_gene: TRBV27; abundance: few
CDR3aa: CASSGETGGFDRYTF; CDR3nt: TGCGCCAGCAGCGGTGAGACAGGGGGGTTTGATCGCTACACCTTC; j_gene: TRBJ1-2; d_gene: TRBD1; v_gene: TRBV5-1; abundance: few
CDR3aa: CASSHNLGPFGVTQYF; CDR3nt: TGCGCCAGCAGTCACAACCTGGGCCCGTTCGGGGTGACCCAGTACTTC; j_gene: TRBJ2-5; d_gene: .; v_gene: TRBV23-1; abundance: .
CDR3aa: CASSQDPISGYTF; CDR3nt: TGCGCCAGCAGCCAGGACCCCATTTCTGGCTACACCTTC; j_gene: TRBJ1-2; d_gene: .; v_gene: TRBV4-3; abundance: few